Detailed here is one TCR beta chain. Its antigen is not known. Germline V gene lookup returns CDR1 MNHNS and CDR2 SASEGT. The junction had 7 bases not matched to a gene; V was cut back by 10 bases and J by 0 bases. This CDR3 comprises 14 residues. These data belong to a study of radiotherapy plus CTLA-4 blockade in lung cancer. Study background: Among patients, 15% to 20% showed objective responses, and 25% to 35% had disease control. Study-wide points: Radiotherapy plus ipilimumab was followed by expansion in blood of tumor-derived TCR clones.

Profiled with immunoSEQ multiplex PCR; TCRdb holds only in-frame clones, not every one. Here the sample spans nearly 110,000 clones, about 83% being singletons. The sequencing here drew on peripheral blood, taken from a patient treated with radiotherapy plus ipilimumab. The TCR comes from a human donor with non-small cell lung cancer that progressed on radiotherapy plus ipilimumab. Some clones in this sample may be carry-over from other donors' samples. This chain connects TRBV6-1 to TRBJ1-2; 8 bases are a match to TRBD1. The CDR3 DNA reads as TGTGCCACATCACAGGGGGGAGCTAACTATGGCTACACCTTC. It codes for CATSQGGANYGYTF.